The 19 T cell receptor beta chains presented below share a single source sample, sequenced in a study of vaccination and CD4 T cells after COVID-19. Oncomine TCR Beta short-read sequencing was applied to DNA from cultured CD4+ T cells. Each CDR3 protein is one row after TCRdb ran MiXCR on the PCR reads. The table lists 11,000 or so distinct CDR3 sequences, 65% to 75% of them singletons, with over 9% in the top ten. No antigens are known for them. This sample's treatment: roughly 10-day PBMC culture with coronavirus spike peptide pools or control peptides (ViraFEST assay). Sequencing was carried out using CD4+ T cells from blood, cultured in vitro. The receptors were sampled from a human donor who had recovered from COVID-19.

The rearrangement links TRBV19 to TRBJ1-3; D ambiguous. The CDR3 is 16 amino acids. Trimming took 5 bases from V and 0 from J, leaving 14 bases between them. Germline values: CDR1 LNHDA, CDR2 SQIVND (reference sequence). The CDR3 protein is CASSLPSTGSGNTIYF. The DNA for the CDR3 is TGTGCCAGTAGTTTGCCCTCGACCGGCTCTGGAAACACCATATATTTT.

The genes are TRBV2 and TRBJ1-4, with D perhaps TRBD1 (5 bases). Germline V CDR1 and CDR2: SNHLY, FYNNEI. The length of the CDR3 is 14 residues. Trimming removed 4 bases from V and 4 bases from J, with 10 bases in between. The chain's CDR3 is CASSVGPFNEKLFF. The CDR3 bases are TGTGCCAGCAGTGTGGGGCCCTTTAATGAAAAACTGTTTTTT.

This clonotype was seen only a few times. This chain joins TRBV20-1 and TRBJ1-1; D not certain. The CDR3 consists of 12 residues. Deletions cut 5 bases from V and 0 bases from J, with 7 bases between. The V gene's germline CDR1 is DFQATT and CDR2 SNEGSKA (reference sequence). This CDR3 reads CSAVILNTEAFF. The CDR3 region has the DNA TGCAGTGCTGTAATACTGAACACTGAAGCTTTCTTT.

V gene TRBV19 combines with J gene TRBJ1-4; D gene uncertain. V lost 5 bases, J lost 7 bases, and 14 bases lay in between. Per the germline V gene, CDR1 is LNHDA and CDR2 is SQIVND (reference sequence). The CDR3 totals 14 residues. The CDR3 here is CASSSPNAAEKLFF. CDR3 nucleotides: TGTGCCAGTAGTTCACCGAACGCTGCTGAAAAACTGTTTTTT.

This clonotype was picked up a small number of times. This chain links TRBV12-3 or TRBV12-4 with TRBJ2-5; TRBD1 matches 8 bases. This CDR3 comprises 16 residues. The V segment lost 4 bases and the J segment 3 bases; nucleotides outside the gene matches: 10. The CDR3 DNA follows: TGTGCCAGCAGTTCCATCCCTGGACAGGGAGAAGAGACCCAGTACTTC. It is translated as CASSSIPGQGEETQYF.

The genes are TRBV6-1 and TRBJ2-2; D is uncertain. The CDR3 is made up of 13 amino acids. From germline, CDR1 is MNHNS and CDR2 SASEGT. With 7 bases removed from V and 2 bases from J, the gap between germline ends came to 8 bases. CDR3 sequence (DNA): TGTGCCAGCATTGGCCCTAACACCGGGGAGCTGTTTTTT. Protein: CASIGPNTGELFF.

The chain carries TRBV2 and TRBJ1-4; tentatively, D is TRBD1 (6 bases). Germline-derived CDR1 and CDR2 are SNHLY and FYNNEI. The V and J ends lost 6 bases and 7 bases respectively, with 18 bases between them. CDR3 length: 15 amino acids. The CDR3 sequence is CASRKHQGIGEKLFF. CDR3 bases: TGTGCCAGCAGAAAGCACCAGGGGATTGGTGAAAAACTGTTTTTT. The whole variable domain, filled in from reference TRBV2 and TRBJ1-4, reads EPEVTQTPSHQVTQMGQEVILRCVPISNHLYFYWYRQILGQKVEFLVSFYNNEISEKSEIFDDQFSVERPDGSNFTLKIRSTKLEDSAMYFCASRKHQGIGEKLFFGSGTQLSVL.

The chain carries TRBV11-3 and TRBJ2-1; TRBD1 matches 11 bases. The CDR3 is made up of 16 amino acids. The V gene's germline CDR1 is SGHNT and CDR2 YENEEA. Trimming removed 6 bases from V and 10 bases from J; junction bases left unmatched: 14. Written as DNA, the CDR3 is TGTGCCAGCAGTCAGAGGGGGACAGGGGGTTATGGGGAGCAGTTCTTC. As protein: CASSQRGTGGYGEQFF.

This CDR3 is CASSRGDSSYNSPLHF. As DNA, the CDR3 is TGCGCCAGCAGCCGGGGAGATAGCTCCTATAATTCACCCCTCCACTTT. V and J are TRBV5-1 and TRBJ1-6; unclear D gene. The V and J ends lost 4 bases and 0 bases respectively, with 11 bases between them. Germline CDR1 is SGHRS and CDR2 is YFSETQ. The length of the CDR3 is 16 residues.

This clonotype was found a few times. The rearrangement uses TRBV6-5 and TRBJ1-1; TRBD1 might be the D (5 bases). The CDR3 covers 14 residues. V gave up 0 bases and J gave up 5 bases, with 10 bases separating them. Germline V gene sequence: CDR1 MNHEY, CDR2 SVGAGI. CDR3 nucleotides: TGTGCCAGCAGTTACTCTACAGGTAGGACTGAAGCTTTCTTT. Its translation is CASSYSTGRTEAFF.

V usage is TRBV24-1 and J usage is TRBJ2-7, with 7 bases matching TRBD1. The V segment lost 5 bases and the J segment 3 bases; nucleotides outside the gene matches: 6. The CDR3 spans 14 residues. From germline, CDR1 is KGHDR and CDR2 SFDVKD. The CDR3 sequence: CATSGRDSNYEQYF. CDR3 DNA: TGTGCCACCAGTGGAAGGGACAGCAACTACGAGCAGTACTTC.

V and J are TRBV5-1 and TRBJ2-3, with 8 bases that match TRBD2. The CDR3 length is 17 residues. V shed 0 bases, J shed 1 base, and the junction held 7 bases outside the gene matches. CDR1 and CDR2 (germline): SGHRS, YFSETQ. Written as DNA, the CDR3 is TGCGCCAGCAGCTTGGGTGTTAGCGGGGTCGGCACAGATACGCAGTATTTT. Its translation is CASSLGVSGVGTDTQYF.

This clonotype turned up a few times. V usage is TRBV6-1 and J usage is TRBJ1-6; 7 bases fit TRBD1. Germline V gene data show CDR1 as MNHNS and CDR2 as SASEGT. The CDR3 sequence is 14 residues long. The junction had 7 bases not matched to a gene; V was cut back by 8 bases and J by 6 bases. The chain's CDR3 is CASCGTASNSPLHF. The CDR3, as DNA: TGTGCCAGCTGCGGGACAGCGAGTAATTCACCCCTCCACTTT.

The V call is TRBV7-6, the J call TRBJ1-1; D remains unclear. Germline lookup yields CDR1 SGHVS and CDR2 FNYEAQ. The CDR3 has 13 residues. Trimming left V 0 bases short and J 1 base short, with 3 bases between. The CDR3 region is CASSLAQNTEAFF. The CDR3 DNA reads TGTGCCAGCAGCTTAGCGCAGAACACTGAAGCTTTCTTT. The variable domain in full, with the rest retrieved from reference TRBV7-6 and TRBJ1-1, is GAGVSQSPRYKVTKRGQDVALRCDPISGHVSLYWYRQALGQGPEFLTYFNYEAQQDKSGLPNDRFSAERPEGSISTLTIQRTEQRDSAMYRCASSLAQNTEAFFGQGTRLTVV.

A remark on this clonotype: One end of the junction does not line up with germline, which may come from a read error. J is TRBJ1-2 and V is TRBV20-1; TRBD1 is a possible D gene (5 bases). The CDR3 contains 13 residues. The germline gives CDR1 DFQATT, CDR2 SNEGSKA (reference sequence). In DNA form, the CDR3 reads TGCAGTGCTAGACGGGACGGTAACTATGGCTGCACCTTC. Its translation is CSARRDGNYGCTF.

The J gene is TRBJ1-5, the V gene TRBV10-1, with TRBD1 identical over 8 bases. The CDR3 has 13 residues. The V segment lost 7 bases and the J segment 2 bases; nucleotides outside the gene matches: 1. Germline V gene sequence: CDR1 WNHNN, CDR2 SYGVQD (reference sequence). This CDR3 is CASMDRGNQPQHF. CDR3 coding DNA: TGCGCCAGCATGGACAGGGGCAATCAGCCCCAGCATTTT.

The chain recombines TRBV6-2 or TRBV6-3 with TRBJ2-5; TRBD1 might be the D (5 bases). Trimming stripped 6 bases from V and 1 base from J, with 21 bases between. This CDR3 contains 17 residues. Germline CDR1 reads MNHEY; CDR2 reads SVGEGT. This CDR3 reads CASSHEHRGALQETQYF. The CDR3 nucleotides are TGTGCCAGCAGCCACGAGCATAGGGGCGCACTCCAAGAGACCCAGTACTTC.

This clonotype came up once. Written as DNA, the CDR3 is TGCGCCAGCAGCCAGGGCCTAAGGATGGCTCAGCCCCAGCATTTT. It specifies CASSQGLRMAQPQHF. J is TRBJ1-5 and V is TRBV4-1; D is unresolved. The CDR3 has 15 residues. With 3 bases removed from V and 6 bases from J, the gap between germline ends came to 15 bases. Germline V gene data show CDR1 as MGHRA and CDR2 as YSYEKL.

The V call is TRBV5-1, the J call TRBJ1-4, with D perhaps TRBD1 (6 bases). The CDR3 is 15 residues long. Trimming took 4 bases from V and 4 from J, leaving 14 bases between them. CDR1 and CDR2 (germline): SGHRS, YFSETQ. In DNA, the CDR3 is TGCGCCAGCAGCCATCTGGGGGGCCTTAATGAAAAACTGTTTTTT. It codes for CASSHLGGLNEKLFF.